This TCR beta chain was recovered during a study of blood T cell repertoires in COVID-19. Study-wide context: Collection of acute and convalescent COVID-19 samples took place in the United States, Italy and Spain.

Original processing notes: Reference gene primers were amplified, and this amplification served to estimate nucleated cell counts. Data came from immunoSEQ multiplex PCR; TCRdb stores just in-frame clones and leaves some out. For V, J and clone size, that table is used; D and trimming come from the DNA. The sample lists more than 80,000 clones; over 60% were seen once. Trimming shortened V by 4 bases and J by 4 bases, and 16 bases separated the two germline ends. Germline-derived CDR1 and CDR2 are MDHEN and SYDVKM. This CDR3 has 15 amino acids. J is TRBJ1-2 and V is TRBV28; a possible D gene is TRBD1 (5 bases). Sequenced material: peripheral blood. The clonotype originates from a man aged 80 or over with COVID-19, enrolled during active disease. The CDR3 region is CASSSPPGGAYGYTF. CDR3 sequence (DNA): TGTGCCAGCAGTTCCCCCCCCGGAGGGGCCTATGGCTACACCTTC.